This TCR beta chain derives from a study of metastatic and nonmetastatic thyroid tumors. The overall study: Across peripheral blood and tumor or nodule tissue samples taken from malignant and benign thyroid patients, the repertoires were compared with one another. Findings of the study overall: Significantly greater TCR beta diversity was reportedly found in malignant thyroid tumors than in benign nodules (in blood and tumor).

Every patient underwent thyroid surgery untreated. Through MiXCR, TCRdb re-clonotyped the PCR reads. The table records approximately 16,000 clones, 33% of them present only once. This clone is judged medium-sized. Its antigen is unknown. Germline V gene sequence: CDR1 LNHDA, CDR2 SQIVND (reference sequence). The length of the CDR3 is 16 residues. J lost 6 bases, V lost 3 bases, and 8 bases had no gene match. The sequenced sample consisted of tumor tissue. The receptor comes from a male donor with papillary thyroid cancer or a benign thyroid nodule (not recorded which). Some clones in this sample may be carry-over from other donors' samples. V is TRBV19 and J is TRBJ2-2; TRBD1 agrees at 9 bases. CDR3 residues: CASSMLGTGLAGELFF. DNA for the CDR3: TGTGCCAGTAGTATGCTAGGGACAGGGCTGGCCGGGGAGCTGTTTTTT. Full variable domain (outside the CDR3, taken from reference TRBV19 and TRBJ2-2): DGGITQSPKYLFRKEGQNVTLSCEQNLNHDAMYWYRQDPGQGLRLIYYSQIVNDFQKGDIAEGYSVSREKKESFPLTVTSAQKNPTAFYLCASSMLGTGLAGELFFGEGSRLTVL.